The 8 T cell receptor beta chains presented below share a single source sample, sequenced in a study of CD8 T cells in ankylosing spondylitis (dated 2017 in TCRdb). Libraries were constructed by 5' RACE. Sequenced on an Illumina HiSeq 2500. TCRdb reanalyzed the raw reads on its own, using fastp at Q25 for trimming and MiXCR for clone calling, and kept in-frame beta chains. Each CDR3 protein gets just one entry, which takes the most common genes and DNA from the rows behind it. This sample comprises over 600,000 distinct CDR3 sequences, 19% of them detected only once. About 20% of the sample is taken by the ten largest. These receptors are not linked to any known antigen. Overall study results and their limits: A TCR beta motif of seven or eight highly homologous amino acid variants appeared characteristic of blood from ankylosing spondylitis patients.

Specimen: blood, either unsorted or a sorted T cell fraction (not recorded which). These receptors were obtained from a male donor with ankylosing spondylitis.

This clonotype was counted at least ten times. Sequence at one end of the junction differs from germline and may be a read error. The gene calls are TRBV12-3 or TRBV12-4 and TRBJ2-1, with 8 bases aligning to TRBD2. The CDR3 covers 13 residues. This CDR3 is CASSFAGGNEQFF. The CDR3 nucleotides are TGCGCCAGCAGCTTCGCGGGGGGAAATGAGCAGTTCTTC.

The rearrangement links TRBV5-1 to TRBJ2-4; D possibly corresponds to TRBD1 (6 bases). CDR1 is SGHRS, CDR2 YFSETQ, per germline. Trimming pared 4 bases from V and 2 bases from J, leaving 13 bases between. The CDR3 has 15 amino acids. In DNA, the CDR3 is TGCGCCAGCAGCATGGGGGCAGTATCCAAAAACATTCAGTACTTC. Its protein product is CASSMGAVSKNIQYF.

This clonotype occurred a few times. The chain couples TRBV4-1 to TRBJ2-7; 12 bases line up with TRBD2. The length of the CDR3 is 16 residues. V gave up 4 bases and J gave up 0 bases; unmatched junction bases: 4. Germline V gives CDR1 MGHRA, CDR2 YSYEKL. The CDR3: CASSLRTSGDSYEQYF. The CDR3 coding sequence is TGCGCCAGCAGCCTTCGGACTAGCGGGGACTCCTACGAGCAGTACTTC.

The gene calls are TRBV3-1 and TRBJ1-5; no clear D gene. Looked up from germline, CDR1 is LGHDT and CDR2 is YNNKEL (reference sequence). CDR3 length equals 14 residues. The V end lost 1 base, the J end lost 3 bases, and 7 bases lay between the germline ends. The CDR3 reads CASSQGGINQPQHF. In DNA, the CDR3 is TGTGCCAGCAGCCAAGGAGGGATCAATCAGCCCCAGCATTTT.

This clonotype was counted a few times. This chain connects TRBV5-1 to TRBJ2-2, with 9 bases matching TRBD1. CDR3 length: 15 residues. CDR1 is SGHRS and CDR2 is YFSETQ in the germline V gene. J was trimmed by 4 bases and V by 3 bases; bases with no gene match: 4. This CDR3 reads CASSYGTGSTGELFF. CDR3 coding DNA: TGCGCCAGCAGCTACGGGACAGGGTCCACCGGGGAGCTGTTTTTT. Full variable domain (missing parts from reference TRBV5-1 and TRBJ2-2): KAGVTQTPRYLIKTRGQQVTLSCSPISGHRSVSWYQQTPGQGLQFLFEYFSETQRNKGNFPGRFSGRQFSNSRSEMNVSTLELGDSALYLCASSYGTGSTGELFFGEGSRLTVL.

This clonotype was seen a few times. The V call is TRBV4-1, the J call TRBJ1-2; 9 nucleotides align to TRBD1. CDR3 length equals 14 residues. The junction had 4 bases not matched to a gene; V was cut back by 1 base and J by 7 bases. The germline V gene encodes CDR1 MGHRA and CDR2 YSYEKL. The CDR3 nucleotides are TGCGCCAGCAGCCAAGGAGACAGGGGGACTGGCTACACCTTC. Translated, it gives CASSQGDRGTGYTF.

This clonotype was counted only a few times. This chain links TRBV7-9 with TRBJ2-7; 11 bases match TRBD1. V lost 5 bases and J lost 5; bases outside the gene matches: 5. The CDR3 runs to 14 residues. CDR1 SEHNR and CDR2 FQNEAQ come from the germline V gene (reference sequence). CDR3 protein: CASSAWDRGDEQYF. The CDR3 nucleotides read TGTGCCAGCAGCGCGTGGGACAGGGGGGACGAGCAGTACTTC.

The chain joins TRBV19 to TRBJ1-3; D may be TRBD1 (5 bases). This CDR3 is built from 15 residues. Germline lookup yields CDR1 LNHDA and CDR2 SQIVND (reference sequence). The V gene lost 5 bases and the J gene lost 0 bases, with 11 bases spanning the gap. CDR3 nucleotides: TGTGCCAGTAGTGCTCTCGACAGCTCTGGAAACACCATATATTTT. It is translated as CASSALDSSGNTIYF. The full variable domain, rest sourced from reference TRBV19 and TRBJ1-3, is DGGITQSPKYLFRKEGQNVTLSCEQNLNHDAMYWYRQDPGQGLRLIYYSQIVNDFQKGDIAEGYSVSREKKESFPLTVTSAQKNPTAFYLCASSALDSSGNTIYFGEGSWLTVV.